This entry lists 21 T cell receptor beta chains sequenced from one sample in a study of CD8+ T cells in alopecia areata. Sample treatment: oral pan-JAK inhibitor, 5-10 mg twice daily. Reverse transcribed after extraction, RNA yielded cDNA as the sequencing template. Profiling relied on immunoSEQ multiplex PCR, and the TCRdb table lists in-frame clones only, not all of them. The sample has about 42,000 clones, approximately 65% seen once. Material: CD8+ T cells sorted from blood, obtained at week 4, from a patient treated with tofacitinib. All receptors derive from a human donor with alopecia areata.

The chain recombines TRBV13 with TRBJ1-1; D possibly corresponds to TRBD1 (5 bases). CDR1 and CDR2 (germline): PRHDT, FYEKMQ (reference sequence). V lost 8 bases and J 8 bases, leaving 15 bases between the germline ends. CDR3 length: 12 residues. The CDR3 DNA sequence: TGTGCCAGCGGGGCAGGCGATAAGGAAGCTTTCTTT. It is translated as CASGAGDKEAFF.

This chain uses TRBV30 with TRBJ2-2, with no clear D. The V end was cut by 3 bases, the J end by 7 bases, with 6 bases between. Germline CDR1 GTSNPN, CDR2 SVGIG (reference sequence). The CDR3 totals 11 residues. CDR3 sequence reads: CAWRRGGELFF. The CDR3 DNA reads as TGTGCCTGGAGGAGAGGCGGGGAGCTGTTTTTT.

The sample holds a few counts of this clone. This chain joins TRBV29-1 and TRBJ2-7, with D unclear. This CDR3 spans 13 amino acids. Looked up from germline, CDR1 is SQVTM and CDR2 is ANQGSEA. V lost 0 bases and J lost 4, with 10 bases in between. CDR3 region: CSVEEVGRYEQYF. CDR3 in DNA: TGCAGCGTTGAAGAGGTCGGCCGGTACGAGCAGTACTTC.

The rearrangement joins TRBV7-8 to TRBJ1-6; 8 nucleotides agree with TRBD1. Germline-derived CDR1 and CDR2 are SGHVS and FQNEAQ. The ends lost 0 bases at V and 9 bases at J; junction bases unmatched: 7. The CDR3 spans 16 residues. The CDR3 nucleotides read TGTGCCAGCAGCTTAGCCGGACAGGGATTATTTTCACCCCTCCACTTT. Translation: CASSLAGQGLFSPLHF.

V is TRBV5-6 and J is TRBJ1-1; perhaps TRBD1 as D (6 bases). CDR3 length equals 13 residues. Germline lookup yields CDR1 SGHDT and CDR2 YYEEEE. Trimming removed 2 bases from V and 4 bases from J, with 9 bases in between. CDR3 sequence reads: CASSLQGGTEAFF. CDR3 sequence (DNA): TGTGCCAGCAGCTTACAGGGAGGCACTGAAGCTTTCTTT.

This chain links TRBV5-1 with TRBJ2-1; D gene unclear. The CDR3 runs to 12 residues. V lost 4 bases and J 10 bases, leaving 12 bases between the germline ends. Germline V CDR1 and CDR2: SGHRS, YFSETQ. CDR3 sequence (DNA): TGCGCCAGCAGCCCGCGGACCCGAGAGCAGTTCTTC. Its protein is CASSPRTREQFF. The whole variable domain, filled in from reference TRBV5-1 and TRBJ2-1, reads KAGVTQTPRYLIKTRGQQVTLSCSPISGHRSVSWYQQTPGQGLQFLFEYFSETQRNKGNFPGRFSGRQFSNSRSEMNVSTLELGDSALYLCASSPRTREQFFGPGTRLTVL.

The gene calls are TRBV6-4 and TRBJ2-1; 12 bases fit TRBD2. V lost 6 bases and J lost 0; bases outside the gene matches: 12. This CDR3 region has 19 residues. Germline values: CDR1 MRHNA, CDR2 SNTAGT. The chain's CDR3 is CASRGTGTSGLSSYNEQFF. CDR3 sequence (DNA): TGTGCCAGCAGAGGGACCGGGACTAGCGGGCTAAGCTCCTACAATGAGCAGTTCTTC.

The chain is built from TRBV7-9 and TRBJ1-2; TRBD1 matches 10 bases. Losses at the gene ends were 3 bases for V and 4 bases for J; bases not matched to a gene: 8. The CDR3 sequence is 16 residues long. The germline CDR1 and CDR2 sequences are SEHNR and FQNEAQ (reference sequence). CDR3 residues: CASSFGTGDLSYGYTF. In nucleotides, the CDR3 is TGTGCCAGCAGCTTTGGGACAGGGGACCTCTCCTATGGCTACACCTTC.

This clone was seen a few times. This chain links TRBV6-1 with TRBJ2-7, with TRBD1 identical over 7 bases. Germline V gene lookup returns CDR1 MNHNS and CDR2 SASEGT. CDR3 size: 13 residues. J gave up 7 bases and V 3 bases, and 6 bases lay outside the gene matches. The CDR3 bases are TGTGCCAGCAGTGAGGACAGGACCTGGGAGCAGTACTTC. As protein: CASSEDRTWEQYF.

This chain joins TRBV4-3 and TRBJ2-1, with TRBD2 identical over 12 bases. The CDR3 loop spans 21 amino acids. V was pared by 0 bases and J by 0 bases, with 12 bases of the junction left unmatched. In germline, CDR1 is LGHNA, CDR2 YSLEER. CDR3 in DNA: TGCGCCAGCAGCCAAGATCCCCTAGCGGGGGGGCCTGCGAGCTCCTACAATGAGCAGTTCTTC. Translated: CASSQDPLAGGPASSYNEQFF.

This clone came up a few times. This sequence joins TRBV15 and TRBJ2-7; 8 bases align to TRBD1. The V gene end was trimmed by 4 bases and the J gene end by 3 bases; junction bases not matched to a gene: 11. The CDR3 length is 16 residues. CDR1 and CDR2 from the germline V gene are LNHNV and YYDKDF (reference sequence). The CDR3 sequence: CATSTTRTGSLYEQYF. The CDR3 DNA reads as TGTGCCACCAGCACGACAAGGACAGGGAGTCTCTACGAGCAGTACTTC. The entire variable domain, with the rest obtained from reference TRBV15 and TRBJ2-7, is as follows: DAMVIQNPRYQVTQFGKPVTLSCSQTLNHNVMYWYQQKSSQAPKLLFHYYDKDFNNEADTPDNFQSRRPNTSFCFLDIRSPGLGDTAMYLCATSTTRTGSLYEQYFGPGTRLTVT.

The chain recombines TRBV27 with TRBJ1-2; no firm D call. CDR1 is MNHEY and CDR2 is SMNVEV in the germline V gene (reference sequence). The CDR3 consists of 13 residues. V lost 3 bases and J lost 3, with 8 bases in between. The CDR3, as DNA: TGTGCCAGCAGTTTGAGGGTGGACTATGGCTACACCTTC. It codes for CASSLRVDYGYTF.

The chain recombines TRBV7-6 with TRBJ2-5; TRBD1 matches at 7 bases. CDR3 length: 16 residues. J was trimmed by 2 bases and V by 5 bases; bases with no gene match: 11. Per the germline V gene, CDR1 is SGHVS and CDR2 is FNYEAQ. The CDR3 protein is CASSVRDRDLQETQYF. The CDR3 coding sequence is TGTGCCAGCAGCGTCCGGGACAGAGATTTACAAGAGACCCAGTACTTC.

The CDR3 is CSVAGGMDSYNEQFF. The CDR3 DNA is TGCAGCGTTGCGGGGGGAATGGACTCCTACAATGAGCAGTTCTTC. The chain has TRBV29-1 and TRBJ2-1; 7 bases agree with TRBD2. Germline assignment: CDR1 SQVTM and CDR2 ANQGSEA. This CDR3 spans 15 amino acids. Trimming removed 4 bases from V and 0 bases from J; junction bases left unmatched: 6.

A few counts support this clone. This chain links TRBV29-1 with TRBJ2-7; 10 bases fit TRBD1. The V gene's germline CDR1 is SQVTM and CDR2 ANQGSEA. The ends lost 6 bases at V and 4 bases at J; junction bases unmatched: 3. CDR3 length equals 12 residues. The CDR3 region is CSVGTGAYEQYF. CDR3 coding DNA: TGCAGCGTAGGGACAGGGGCTTACGAGCAGTACTTC.

The V gene is TRBV29-1, the J gene TRBJ2-7, with a possible D match to TRBD2 (6 bases). The ends were cut back, 6 bases at V and 4 bases at J, with 22 bases in the middle. Germline lookup yields CDR1 SQVTM and CDR2 ANQGSEA. This CDR3 is 15 amino acids long. The CDR3 here is CSVEGTGLTPYEQYF. The CDR3 DNA reads as TGCAGCGTAGAGGGGACGGGACTCACTCCATACGAGCAGTACTTC.

This chain uses TRBV13 with TRBJ2-1; maybe TRBD2 (6 bases). V lost 2 bases, J lost 12 bases, and 17 bases lay in between. The CDR3 extends over 14 amino acids. Germline CDR1 is PRHDT and CDR2 is FYEKMQ (reference sequence). As DNA, the CDR3 is TGTGCCAGCAGCTTACCTTCCCGGGACTCCTGGCAGTTCTTC. Amino acids: CASSLPSRDSWQFF.

This clone was seen a single time. This sequence joins TRBV29-1 and TRBJ1-1; no clear D gene. V was pared by 6 bases and J by 3 bases, with 5 bases between. This CDR3 has 10 amino acids. Germline V gene lookup returns CDR1 SQVTM and CDR2 ANQGSEA. The CDR3 DNA is TGCAGCGTCGAGGACACTGAAGCTTTCTTT. It specifies CSVEDTEAFF.

The V gene is TRBV29-1, the J gene TRBJ1-1; unclear D gene. CDR1 is SQVTM and CDR2 is ANQGSEA in the germline V gene. The CDR3 consists of 12 residues. The V gene lost 0 bases and the J gene lost 1 base, with 3 bases spanning the gap. CDR3 protein: CSVEDPNTEAFF. CDR3 DNA sequence: TGCAGCGTTGAAGATCCGAACACTGAAGCTTTCTTT.

This clone was counted once. V gene TRBV4-3 combines with J gene TRBJ2-3; D not resolved. Looked up from germline, CDR1 is LGHNA and CDR2 is YSLEER. V was trimmed by 0 bases and J by 4 bases, leaving 8 bases between them. The CDR3 is 14 amino acids. CDR3 protein: CASSQESMSDTQYF. The CDR3 nucleotides are TGCGCCAGCAGCCAAGAATCGATGTCAGATACGCAGTATTTT.

This chain joins TRBV7-8 and TRBJ2-5; 12 bases agree with TRBD2. Per germline, CDR1 SGHVS and CDR2 FQNEAQ. The CDR3 contains 16 residues. V lost 4 bases, J lost 5 bases, and 8 bases stayed unmatched. The CDR3 DNA is TGTGCCAGCAGCTACGGACTAGCGGGGACCGGGGAGACCCAGTACTTC. Protein: CASSYGLAGTGETQYF.